This is a list of T cell receptor beta chains from one sample in a study of cytomegalovirus exposure and HLA in healthy donors. Repertoires were generated with immunoSEQ multiplex PCR, while TCRdb's copy carries only in-frame clones and drops some. The table shows around 220,000 clones, with around 83% occurring only once. Sequenced input: PBMCs. The receptors come from a girl between 10 and 17 years old in good health and CMV-seronegative. The CDR3 runs from the conserved cysteine through the conserved F or W. A D gene is named only where the DNA matches it firmly. Clone size is shown for a subset of rows, as once, few, many or a class of expanded clone.

-,-,TRBV30,TRBJ2-1,CAWGRDYEQFF,TGTGCCTGGGGGCGGGATTATGAGCAGTTCTTC
-,-,TRBV7-7,TRBJ2-2,CASSVITGELFF,TGTGCCAGCAGCGTTATAACCGGGGAGCTGTTTTTT
-,TRBD1,TRBV7-2,TRBJ1-3,CASSWGQGPSSGNTIYF,TGTGCCAGCAGCTGGGGACAGGGGCCGAGCTCTGGAAACACCATATATTTT
-,-,TRBV7-2,TRBJ2-7,CASSLDIHYEQYF,TGTGCCAGCAGCCTGGACATCCACTACGAGCAGTACTTC
once,TRBD1,TRBV7-2,TRBJ1-4,CASSPGQVEFSEKLFF,TGTGCCAGCAGCCCCGGACAGGTAGAATTTTCTGAAAAACTGTTTTTT
-,-,TRBV6-5,TRBJ2-2,CASSPTGQTGELFF,TGTGCCAGCAGCCCCACAGGCCAAACCGGGGAGCTGTTTTTT
-,TRBD1,TRBV5-1,TRBJ1-4,CASSWGQEGTEKLFF,TGCGCCAGCAGCTGGGGACAGGAAGGTACGGAAAAACTGTTTTTT
-,TRBD1,TRBV27,TRBJ2-2,CASSRGTGNTGELFF,TGTGCCAGCAGCCGGGGGACAGGGAACACCGGGGAGCTGTTTTTT
-,-,TRBV5-1,TRBJ1-4,CASSPAWGGDPEKLFF,TGCGCCAGCAGCCCCGCTTGGGGGGGCGACCCGGAAAAACTGTTTTTT
-,-,TRBV6-1,TRBJ2-2,CASSERGPGELFF,TGTGCCAGCAGTGAACGTGGCCCCGGGGAGCTGTTTTTT
-,-,TRBV5-4,TRBJ2-2,CASSGARGANTGELFF,TGTGCCAGCAGCGGGGCCCGAGGCGCGAACACCGGGGAGCTGTTTTTT
-,TRBD1,TRBV29-1,TRBJ1-2,CSVEGQGGDGYTF,TGCAGCGTTGAGGGACAGGGGGGTGATGGCTACACCTTC
few,-,TRBV5-4,TRBJ1-2,CASSTADRRNGYTF,TGTGCCAGCAGCACAGCGGACCGCCGTAACGGCTACACCTTC
-,-,TRBV2,TRBJ2-1,CASSEAQVATSGEQFF,TGTGCCAGCAGTGAAGCACAGGTGGCTACCTCGGGTGAGCAGTTCTTC
many,-,TRBV5-1,TRBJ2-3,CASSSSFSTDTQYF,TGCGCCAGCAGCTCCTCCTTTAGCACAGATACGCAGTATTTT
-,-,TRBV18,TRBJ2-7,CASSPSRVPEQYF,TGTGCCAGCTCACCGTCCAGGGTGCCCGAGCAGTACTTC